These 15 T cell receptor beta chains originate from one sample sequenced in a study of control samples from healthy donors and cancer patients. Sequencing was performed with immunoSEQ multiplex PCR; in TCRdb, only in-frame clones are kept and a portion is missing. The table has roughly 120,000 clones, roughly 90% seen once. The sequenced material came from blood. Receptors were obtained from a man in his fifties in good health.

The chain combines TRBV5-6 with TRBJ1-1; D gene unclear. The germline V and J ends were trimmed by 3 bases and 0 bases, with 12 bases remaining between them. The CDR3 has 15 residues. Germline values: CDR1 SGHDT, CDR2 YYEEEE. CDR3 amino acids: CASSSFRALNTEAFF. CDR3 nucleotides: TGTGCCAGCAGCTCATTTAGGGCATTGAACACTGAAGCTTTCTTT.

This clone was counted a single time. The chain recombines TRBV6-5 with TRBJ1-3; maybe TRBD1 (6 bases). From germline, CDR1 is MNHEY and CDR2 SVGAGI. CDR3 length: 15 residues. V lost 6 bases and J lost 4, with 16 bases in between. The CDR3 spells CASRSTGLYGNTIYF. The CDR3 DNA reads TGTGCCAGCAGAAGCACAGGGCTATACGGAAACACCATATATTTT.

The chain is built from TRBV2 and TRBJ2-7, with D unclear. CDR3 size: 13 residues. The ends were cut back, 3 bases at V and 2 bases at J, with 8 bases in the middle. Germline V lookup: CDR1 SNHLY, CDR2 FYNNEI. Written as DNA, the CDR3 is TGTGCCAGCAGTGACAGTCCTACCTACGAGCAGTACTTC. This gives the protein CASSDSPTYEQYF.

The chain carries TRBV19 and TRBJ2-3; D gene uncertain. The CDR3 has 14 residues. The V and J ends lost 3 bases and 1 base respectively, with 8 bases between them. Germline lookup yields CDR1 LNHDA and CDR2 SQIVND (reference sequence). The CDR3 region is CASSIRTGTDTQYF. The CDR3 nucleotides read TGTGCCAGTAGTATCCGTACTGGCACAGATACGCAGTATTTT.

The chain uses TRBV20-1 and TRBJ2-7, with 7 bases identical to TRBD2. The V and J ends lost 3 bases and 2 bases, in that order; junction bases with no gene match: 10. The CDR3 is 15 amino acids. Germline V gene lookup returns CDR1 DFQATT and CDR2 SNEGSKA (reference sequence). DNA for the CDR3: TGCAGTGCTAGTACGCCAGAGGGAGGGGCCTACGAGCAGTACTTC. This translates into CSASTPEGGAYEQYF.

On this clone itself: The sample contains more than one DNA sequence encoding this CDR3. In DNA, the CDR3 is TGTGCCAGCAGTTCTTACGAGCAGTACTTC. The encoded protein is CASSSYEQYF. V usage is TRBV27 and J usage is TRBJ2-7; D is unclear. V was cut by 4 bases and J by 4 bases, with 2 bases left in between. CDR3 size: 10 residues. The germline V gene encodes CDR1 MNHEY and CDR2 SMNVEV (reference sequence).

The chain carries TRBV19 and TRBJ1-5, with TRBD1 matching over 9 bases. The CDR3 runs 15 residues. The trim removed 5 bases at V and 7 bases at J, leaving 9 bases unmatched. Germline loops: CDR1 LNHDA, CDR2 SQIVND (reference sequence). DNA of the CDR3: TGTGCCAGTAGTCCCCCGACAGGGGGTGGCCAGCCCCAGCATTTT. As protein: CASSPPTGGGQPQHF. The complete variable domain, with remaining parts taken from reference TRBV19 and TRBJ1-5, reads DGGITQSPKYLFRKEGQNVTLSCEQNLNHDAMYWYRQDPGQGLRLIYYSQIVNDFQKGDIAEGYSVSREKKESFPLTVTSAQKNPTAFYLCASSPPTGGGQPQHFGDGTRLSIL.

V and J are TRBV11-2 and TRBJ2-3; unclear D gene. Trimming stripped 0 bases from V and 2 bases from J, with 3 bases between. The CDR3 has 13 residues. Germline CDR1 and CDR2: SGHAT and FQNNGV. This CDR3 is CASSLDHTDTQYF. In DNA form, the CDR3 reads TGTGCCAGCAGCTTAGACCACACAGATACGCAGTATTTT.

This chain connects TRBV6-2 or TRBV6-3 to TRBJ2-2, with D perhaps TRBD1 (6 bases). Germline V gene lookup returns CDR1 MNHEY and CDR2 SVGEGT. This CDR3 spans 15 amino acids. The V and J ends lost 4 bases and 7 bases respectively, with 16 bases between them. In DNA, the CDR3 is TGTGCCAGCAGTTCCGACAGGAGGTACGGCGGGGAGCTGTTTTTT. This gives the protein CASSSDRRYGGELFF.

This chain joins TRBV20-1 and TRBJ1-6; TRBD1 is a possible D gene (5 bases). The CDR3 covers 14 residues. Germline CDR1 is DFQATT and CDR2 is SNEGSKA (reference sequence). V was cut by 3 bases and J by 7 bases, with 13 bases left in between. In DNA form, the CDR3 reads TGCAGTGCTAGTCCCCACCGGGGGAATTCACCCCTCCACTTT. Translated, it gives CSASPHRGNSPLHF.

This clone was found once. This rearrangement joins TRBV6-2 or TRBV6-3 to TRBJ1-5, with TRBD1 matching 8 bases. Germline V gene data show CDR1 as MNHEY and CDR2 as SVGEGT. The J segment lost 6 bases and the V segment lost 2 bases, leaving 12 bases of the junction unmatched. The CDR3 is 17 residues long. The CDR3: CASSYNPTGAGVQPQHF. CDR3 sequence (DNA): TGTGCCAGCAGTTACAACCCGACAGGGGCAGGGGTTCAGCCCCAGCATTTT.

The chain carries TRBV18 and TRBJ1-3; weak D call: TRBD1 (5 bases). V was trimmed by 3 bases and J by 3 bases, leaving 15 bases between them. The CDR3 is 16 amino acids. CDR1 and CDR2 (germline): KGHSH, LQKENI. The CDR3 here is CASSPPVDRRGNTIYF. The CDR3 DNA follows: TGTGCCAGCTCACCTCCCGTAGACAGACGTGGAAACACCATATATTTT.

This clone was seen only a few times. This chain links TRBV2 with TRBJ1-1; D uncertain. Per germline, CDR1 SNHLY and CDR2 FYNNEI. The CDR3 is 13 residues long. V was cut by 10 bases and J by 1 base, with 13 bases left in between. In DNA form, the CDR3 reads TGTGCCAACGCCGGGGAGCGGAACACTGAAGCTTTCTTT. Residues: CANAGERNTEAFF.

The CDR3 is CATSSVRGGVKTQYF. The DNA for the CDR3 is TGTGCCACCAGCTCAGTGAGGGGGGGGGTGAAGACCCAGTACTTC. The chain employs TRBV15 and TRBJ2-5; weak D call: TRBD2 (7 bases). This CDR3 has 15 amino acids. Trimming left V 5 bases short and J 6 bases short, with 19 bases between. The germline CDR1 and CDR2 sequences are LNHNV and YYDKDF (reference sequence).

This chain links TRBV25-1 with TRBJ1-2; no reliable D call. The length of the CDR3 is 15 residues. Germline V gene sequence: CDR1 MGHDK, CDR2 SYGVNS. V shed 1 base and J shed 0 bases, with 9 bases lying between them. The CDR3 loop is CASSESLTSNYGYTF. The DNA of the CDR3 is TGTGCCAGCAGTGAATCACTAACTTCTAACTATGGCTACACCTTC.